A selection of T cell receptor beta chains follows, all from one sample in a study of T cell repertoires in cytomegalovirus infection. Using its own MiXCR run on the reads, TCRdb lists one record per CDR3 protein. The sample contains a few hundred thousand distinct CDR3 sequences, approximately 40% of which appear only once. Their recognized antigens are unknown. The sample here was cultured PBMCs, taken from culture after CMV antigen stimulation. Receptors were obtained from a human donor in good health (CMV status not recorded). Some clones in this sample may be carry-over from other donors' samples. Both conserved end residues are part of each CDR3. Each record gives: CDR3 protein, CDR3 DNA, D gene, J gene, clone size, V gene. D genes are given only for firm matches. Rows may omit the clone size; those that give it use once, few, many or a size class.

CDR3aa: CASSEEGVLLNTEAFF
CDR3nt: TGTGCCAGCAGTGAAGAGGGGGTATTGTTGAACACTGAAGCTTTCTTT
d_gene: -
j_gene: TRBJ1-1
abundance: few
v_gene: TRBV2

CDR3aa: CASSLGLLAGVRQETQYF
CDR3nt: TGTGCCAGCAGCTTAGGTCTCCTGGCGGGGGTGCGCCAAGAGACCCAGTACTTC
d_gene: TRBD2
j_gene: TRBJ2-5
abundance: many
v_gene: TRBV7-8

CDR3aa: CASSQVSGELYGYTF
CDR3nt: TGCGCCAGCAGCCAAGTTTCGGGGGAACTCTATGGCTACACCTTC
d_gene: -
j_gene: TRBJ1-2
abundance: -
v_gene: TRBV4-1

CDR3aa: CSARWTWDTQYF
CDR3nt: TGCAGTGCTAGGTGGACGTGGGATACGCAGTATTTT
d_gene: -
j_gene: TRBJ2-3
abundance: -
v_gene: TRBV20-1

CDR3aa: CASSFSDTAYEQYF
CDR3nt: TGTGCCAGCAGCTTTTCAGACACCGCCTACGAGCAGTACTTC
d_gene: -
j_gene: TRBJ2-7
abundance: -
v_gene: TRBV7-9

CDR3aa: CASSLRGGEAFF
CDR3nt: TGTGCCAGCAGCTTACGCGGCGGGGAAGCTTTCTTT
d_gene: -
j_gene: TRBJ1-1
abundance: many
v_gene: TRBV7-8

CDR3aa: CATADRTSGNTIYF
CDR3nt: TGTGCCACGGCCGACCGTACGAGTGGAAACACCATATATTTT
d_gene: -
j_gene: TRBJ1-3
abundance: -
v_gene: TRBV10-3

CDR3aa: CASSFAGVSGNTIYF
CDR3nt: TGTGCCAGCAGCTTCGCCGGGGTTTCTGGAAACACCATATATTTT
d_gene: -
j_gene: TRBJ1-3
abundance: few
v_gene: TRBV9

CDR3aa: CASSQDRHTDTQYF
CDR3nt: TGCGCCAGCAGCCAAGACAGACACACAGATACGCAGTATTTT
d_gene: -
j_gene: TRBJ2-3
abundance: -
v_gene: TRBV4-3

CDR3aa: CASNFLGGNTDTQYF
CDR3nt: TGTGCCAGCAATTTCCTAGGGGGAAACACAGATACGCAGTATTTT
d_gene: -
j_gene: TRBJ2-3
abundance: -
v_gene: TRBV5-6

CDR3aa: CASSLAPRGLSYNSPLHF
CDR3nt: TGTGCCAGCAGCTTAGCGCCGAGGGGCCTCTCCTATAATTCACCCCTCCACTTT
d_gene: -
j_gene: TRBJ1-6
abundance: few
v_gene: TRBV7-8

CDR3aa: CASTSNKGGQETQYF
CDR3nt: TGTGCCAGCACCTCTAATAAGGGGGGACAAGAGACCCAGTACTTC
d_gene: -
j_gene: TRBJ2-5
abundance: -
v_gene: TRBV5-6

CDR3aa: CASRGSGHTEAFF
CDR3nt: TGTGCCAGCCGCGGCTCAGGGCACACTGAAGCTTTCTTT
d_gene: -
j_gene: TRBJ1-1
abundance: few
v_gene: TRBV6-2/TRBV6-3

CDR3aa: CSANRQGVSTDTQYF
CDR3nt: TGCAGTGCAAATCGACAGGGGGTGAGCACAGATACGCAGTATTTT
d_gene: TRBD1
j_gene: TRBJ2-3
abundance: -
v_gene: TRBV20-1

CDR3aa: CASSILKQGTGTGELFF
CDR3nt: TGTGCCAGTAGTATCCTAAAGCAGGGGACGGGCACCGGGGAGCTGTTTTTT
d_gene: -
j_gene: TRBJ2-2
abundance: -
v_gene: TRBV19

CDR3aa: CASSPSSNTGELFF
CDR3nt: TGTGCCAGCAGTCCCAGCTCGAACACCGGGGAGCTGTTTTTT
d_gene: -
j_gene: TRBJ2-2
abundance: -
v_gene: TRBV6-1

CDR3aa: CASSLDGVGGTQFF
CDR3nt: TGTGCCAGCAGCTTAGACGGGGTGGGGGGGACGCAGTTCTTC
d_gene: TRBD2
j_gene: TRBJ2-1
abundance: -
v_gene: TRBV7-2

CDR3aa: CAISESGRKAFF
CDR3nt: TGTGCCATCAGTGAGTCGGGACGGAAAGCTTTCTTT
d_gene: -
j_gene: TRBJ1-1
abundance: -
v_gene: TRBV10-3

CDR3aa: CASSQDSTYPLDEQYF
CDR3nt: TGTGCCAGCAGCCAAGACTCGACATATCCTCTTGACGAGCAGTACTTC
d_gene: -
j_gene: TRBJ2-7
abundance: -
v_gene: TRBV14

CDR3aa: CASNPDRAGENTEAFF
CDR3nt: TGTGCCAGCAATCCGGACAGGGCGGGGGAGAACACTGAAGCTTTCTTT
d_gene: TRBD1
j_gene: TRBJ1-1
abundance: -
v_gene: TRBV28

CDR3aa: CASSIGRTYEQYF
CDR3nt: TGTGCCAGCAGCATCGGACGGACCTACGAGCAGTACTTC
d_gene: -
j_gene: TRBJ2-7
abundance: few
v_gene: TRBV5-6

CDR3aa: CASSLRSFRDPSNTGELFF
CDR3nt: TGTGCCAGCAGCTTACGGTCCTTCAGGGACCCTTCGAACACCGGGGAGCTGTTTTTT
d_gene: -
j_gene: TRBJ2-2
abundance: once
v_gene: TRBV11-2

CDR3aa: CASSLAVGSFSYNEQFF
CDR3nt: TGTGCCAGCAGCTTGGCCGTAGGGAGCTTCTCCTACAATGAGCAGTTCTTC
d_gene: -
j_gene: TRBJ2-1
abundance: -
v_gene: TRBV5-6

CDR3aa: CASSLALGGEAFF
CDR3nt: TGCGCCAGCAGCTTGGCCCTCGGGGGTGAAGCTTTCTTT
d_gene: -
j_gene: TRBJ1-1
abundance: -
v_gene: TRBV5-1

CDR3aa: CASSLEPRVEQYF
CDR3nt: TGTGCCAGCAGCTTAGAACCTAGGGTCGAGCAGTACTTC
d_gene: -
j_gene: TRBJ2-7
abundance: few
v_gene: TRBV7-2

CDR3aa: CASSQESRWETQYF
CDR3nt: TGTGCCAGCAGCCAAGAATCGCGTTGGGAGACCCAGTACTTC
d_gene: -
j_gene: TRBJ2-5
abundance: once
v_gene: TRBV4-2

CDR3aa: CASSERGTGVYEQYF
CDR3nt: TGTGCCAGCAGTGAGAGGGGGACAGGGGTTTACGAGCAGTACTTC
d_gene: TRBD1
j_gene: TRBJ2-7
abundance: -
v_gene: TRBV6-1

CDR3aa: CASSFGGPSSYNEQFF
CDR3nt: TGTGCCAGCAGCTTCGGGGGGCCGAGCTCCTACAATGAGCAGTTCTTC
d_gene: -
j_gene: TRBJ2-1
abundance: -
v_gene: TRBV7-6

CDR3aa: CASSVSEQPQHF
CDR3nt: TGTGCCAGCAGTGTTTCCGAACAGCCCCAGCATTTT
d_gene: -
j_gene: TRBJ1-5
abundance: -
v_gene: TRBV2

CDR3aa: CASSLAGTSGGDTQYF
CDR3nt: TGTGCCAGCAGCTTAGCAGGGACTAGCGGGGGGGATACGCAGTATTTT
d_gene: TRBD2
j_gene: TRBJ2-3
abundance: -
v_gene: TRBV7-2

CDR3aa: CASSWRSRIQETQYF
CDR3nt: TGTGCCAGCAGCTGGAGGTCGCGGATACAAGAGACCCAGTACTTC
d_gene: -
j_gene: TRBJ2-5
abundance: -
v_gene: TRBV11-2

CDR3aa: CASSLGETTDTQYF
CDR3nt: TGCGCCAGCAGCTTGGGGGAGACCACAGATACGCAGTATTTT
d_gene: -
j_gene: TRBJ2-3
abundance: -
v_gene: TRBV5-1

CDR3aa: CASLGPGQGWGGEAFF
CDR3nt: TGTGCCAGCCTAGGACCGGGACAGGGCTGGGGGGGGGAAGCTTTCTTT
d_gene: TRBD1
j_gene: TRBJ1-1
abundance: -
v_gene: TRBV28